This TCR beta chain was identified during a study of cytotoxic CD8 clonotypes in ibrutinib-treated CLL. Study-wide points: Contraction or stability on treatment characterized the public clonotypes, which were uncommon.

This CDR3 is 17 amino acids long. V trimming: 4 bases; J trimming: 2 bases; junction bases outside the gene matches: 4. Germline V gene lookup returns CDR1 ENHRY and CDR2 SYGVKD. On this clone: Its antigen is still unknown.

Here immunoSEQ multiplex PCR was the method, and the copy in TCRdb shows in-frame clones only, minus some. The top ten hold roughly 25% of the sample, which has 53,000 or so clones, 50% to 60% seen once. This TCR derives from a human donor with chronic lymphocytic leukemia. The material sequenced was PBMCs, taken at disease progression, from a patient treated with ibrutinib. This rearrangement joins TRBV10-3 to TRBJ2-6; TRBD2 matches 11 bases. CDR3 loop: CAISGDSGRAGANVLTF. As DNA, the CDR3 is TGTGCCATCAGTGGTGATAGCGGGAGGGCTGGGGCCAACGTCCTGACTTTC.